This T cell receptor (beta chain) came from a study of CD8+ T cells in alopecia areata. Study observations and caveats: Among patients, TCR sharing was less clear than in mice, a difference possibly due in part to HLA diversity in the patient population. Higher clonality than in normal scalp was seen in lesional scalp, especially alopecia totalis/universalis.

The CDR3 consists of 16 residues. CDR1 is MGHRA, CDR2 YSYEKL, per germline. V shed 4 bases and J shed 0 bases, with 15 bases lying between them. Turning to this clone: Its antigen is unknown.

Treatment indicated: oral pan-JAK inhibitor, 5-10 mg twice daily. Extracted from the samples, RNA was reverse transcribed into cDNA to serve as the sequencing template. Here immunoSEQ multiplex PCR was the method, and the copy in TCRdb shows in-frame clones only, minus some. The table shows about 90,000 clones, with 40% to 50% occurring only once. The specimen was CD8+ T cells sorted from blood, collected at week 24, from a patient treated with tofacitinib. This receptor was taken from a human donor with alopecia areata. J is TRBJ1-2 and V is TRBV4-1; D not resolved. CDR3 protein: CASSPRVLPSNYGYTF. The CDR3 nucleotides are TGCGCCAGCAGCCCGCGCGTTCTTCCCTCTAACTATGGCTACACCTTC.